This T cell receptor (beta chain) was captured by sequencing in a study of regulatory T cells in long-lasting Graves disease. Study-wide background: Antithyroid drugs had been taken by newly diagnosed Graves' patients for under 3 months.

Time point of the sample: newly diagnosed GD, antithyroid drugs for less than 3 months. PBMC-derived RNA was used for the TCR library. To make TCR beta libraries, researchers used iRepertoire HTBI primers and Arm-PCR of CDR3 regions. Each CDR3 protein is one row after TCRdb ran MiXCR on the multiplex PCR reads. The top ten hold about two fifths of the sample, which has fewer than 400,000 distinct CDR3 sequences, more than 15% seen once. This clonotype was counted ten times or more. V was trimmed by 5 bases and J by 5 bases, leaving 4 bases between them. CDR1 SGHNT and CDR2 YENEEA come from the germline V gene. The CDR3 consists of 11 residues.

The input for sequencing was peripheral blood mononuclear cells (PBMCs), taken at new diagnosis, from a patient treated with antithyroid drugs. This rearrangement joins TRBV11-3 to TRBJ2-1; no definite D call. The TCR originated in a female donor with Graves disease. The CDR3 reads CASSHNNEQFF. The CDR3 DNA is TGTGCCAGCAGCCATAACAATGAGCAGTTCTTC.